This T cell receptor (beta chain) was observed in a study of shared clonotypes between healthy human individuals. Study-level results: Investigators collected only blood, and repertoires in tissues likely differ.

The method was immunoSEQ multiplex PCR; TCRdb's version includes in-frame clones alone and lacks a portion of them. In the table there are over 850,000 clones, about 80% of which are singletons. Turning to this clone: Its antigen is still unknown. This sample includes further DNA sequences coding for the same CDR3.

The CDR3 contains 13 residues. CDR1 and CDR2 from the germline V gene are LNHDA and SQIVND (reference sequence). With 3 bases removed from V and 8 bases from J, the gap between germline ends came to 13 bases. What was sequenced was memory CD4+ T cells from PBMCs. Subset specified: CD45RA-negative fraction. This sequence originates from a young man in good health. Some clones in this sample may be carry-over from other donors' samples. The chain joins TRBV19 to TRBJ1-2; weak D call: TRBD1 (5 bases). The DNA for the CDR3 is TGTGCCAGTAGTATGGCTACAGGACGCGGCTACACCTTC. Protein: CASSMATGRGYTF.